What follows are 13 T cell receptor beta chains derived from one specimen sequenced in a study of neurological immune-mediated disorders. TCRdb reanalysed the 5' RACE reads using MiXCR and keeps one entry per CDR3 protein. The profile covers just over 20,000 distinct CDR3 sequences, with 17% appearing a single time and 7.5% taken by the ten largest. Specimen: CD8+ T cells from blood. All receptors derive from a woman younger than 30 with multiple sclerosis.

This clonotype was detected ten times or more. V usage is TRBV5-1 and J usage is TRBJ1-1; a possible D gene is TRBD1 (6 bases). Germline V lookup: CDR1 SGHRS, CDR2 YFSETQ. This CDR3 comprises 13 residues. V was pared by 3 bases and J by 4 bases, with 10 bases between. Here the CDR3 reads CASSSQGSTEAFF. DNA of the CDR3: TGCGCCAGCAGCTCACAGGGTAGCACTGAAGCTTTCTTT.

Ten or more counts support this clonotype. This chain uses TRBV27 with TRBJ1-2; 7 bases are a match to TRBD1. The CDR3 spans 15 residues. Per the germline V gene, CDR1 is MNHEY and CDR2 is SMNVEV (reference sequence). After removal of 3 bases from V and 3 bases from J, the junction contained 7 bases not matched to a gene. The CDR3 region has the DNA TGTGCCAGCAGTTTGACAGGGAACGGATACTATGGCTACACCTTC. Protein sequence: CASSLTGNGYYGYTF.

This clonotype was observed a handful of times. The chain combines TRBV18 with TRBJ2-1; D possibly corresponds to TRBD1 (6 bases). The CDR3 is made up of 15 amino acids. With 5 bases removed from V and 7 bases from J, the gap between germline ends came to 18 bases. Germline V gene data show CDR1 as KGHSH and CDR2 as LQKENI. The CDR3 sequence is CASSSLWGQLNEQFF. The CDR3 DNA reads TGTGCCAGCTCATCACTGTGGGGACAACTGAATGAGCAGTTCTTC.

This clonotype appeared many times. The chain links TRBV15 to TRBJ2-1; the D call may be TRBD1 or TRBD2 (5 bases each). V lost 3 bases to trimming and J lost 0 bases, with 9 bases between them. The germline V gene encodes CDR1 LNHNV and CDR2 YYDKDF (reference sequence). The CDR3 runs 15 residues. DNA for the CDR3: TGTGCCACCAGCAGGTCGGGGCACTCCTACAATGAGCAGTTCTTC. It translates to CATSRSGHSYNEQFF. The whole variable domain, remainder taken from reference TRBV15 and TRBJ2-1, is DAMVIQNPRYQVTQFGKPVTLSCSQTLNHNVMYWYQQKSSQAPKLLFHYYDKDFNNEADTPDNFQSRRPNTSFCFLDIRSPGLGDTAMYLCATSRSGHSYNEQFFGPGTRLTVL.

Ten or more counts support this clonotype. CDR3 loop: CAATLDRVKTQYF. Written as DNA, the CDR3 is TGTGCCGCAACCCTCGACAGGGTAAAGACCCAGTACTTC. J is TRBJ2-5 and V is TRBV5-6, with 7 bases that match TRBD1. V was pared by 10 bases and J by 6 bases, with 12 bases of the junction left unmatched. This CDR3 is 13 amino acids long. CDR1 SGHDT and CDR2 YYEEEE come from the germline V gene.

The chain employs TRBV12-3 or TRBV12-4 and TRBJ2-3; D possibly corresponds to TRBD1 (5 bases). This CDR3 is built from 17 residues. V shed 3 bases and J shed 3 bases, with 19 bases lying between them. CDR3 DNA: TGTGCCAGCAGTTTTTCTTCCGTAGGGGTCGCGACAGATACGCAGTATTTT. Translated, it gives CASSFSSVGVATDTQYF.

By sample share, this clonotype is medium-sized. The CDR3 nucleotides are TGTGCCATCAGCCAGAACAGCGGATCCAGCTCTGGGGCCAACGTCCTGACTTTC. Translated, it gives CAISQNSGSSSGANVLTF. V gene TRBV10-3 combines with J gene TRBJ2-6; possibly TRBD2 for D (5 bases). CDR3 length: 18 amino acids. CDR1 is ENHRY, CDR2 SYGVKD, per germline. The V gene lost 6 bases and the J gene lost 0 bases, with 18 bases spanning the gap.

This clonotype is deemed medium-sized. The V gene is TRBV20-1, the J gene TRBJ1-2; D unclear. The CDR3 is 14 residues long. The V end lost 1 base, the J end lost 4 bases, and 13 bases lay between the germline ends. The germline CDR1 and CDR2 sequences are DFQATT and SNEGSKA (reference sequence). The CDR3 here is CSARVWDLGYGYTF. CDR3 bases: TGCAGTGCTAGAGTCTGGGATCTTGGCTATGGCTACACCTTC.

This clonotype turned up a few times. The chain has TRBV29-1 and TRBJ2-3; 10 nucleotides line up with TRBD1. The CDR3 runs to 12 residues. The junction had 3 bases not matched to a gene; V was cut back by 6 bases and J by 6 bases. Germline V lookup: CDR1 SQVTM, CDR2 ANQGSEA. The CDR3 nucleotides read TGCAGCGTGACAGGGGGCAGGGATACGCAGTATTTT. Its protein product is CSVTGGRDTQYF.

The CDR3 DNA sequence: TGCAGCGTTGATGAAGGAGGGACAGCGTATGGCTACACCTTC. Translating it yields CSVDEGGTAYGYTF. The chain combines TRBV29-1 with TRBJ1-2; 7 positions agree with TRBD1. The junction had 9 bases not matched to a gene; V was cut back by 3 bases and J by 5 bases. The germline V gene encodes CDR1 SQVTM and CDR2 ANQGSEA. The CDR3 runs 14 residues.

This clonotype was found many times. The chain combines TRBV12-3 or TRBV12-4 with TRBJ1-1; D not resolved. The CDR3 loop spans 13 amino acids. The V and J ends lost 6 bases and 6 bases respectively, with 14 bases between them. The CDR3 spells CASRIGGLSEAFF. In DNA form, the CDR3 reads TGTGCCAGCAGGATCGGAGGTTTATCTGAAGCTTTCTTT.

This clonotype was seen repeatedly, ten times or more. The chain is built from TRBV27 and TRBJ2-3; D call uncertain. In germline, CDR1 is MNHEY, CDR2 SMNVEV (reference sequence). The V gene lost 9 bases and the J gene lost 1 base, with 11 bases spanning the gap. This CDR3 is 13 amino acids long. This CDR3 is CASLSLRTDTQYF. CDR3 DNA sequence: TGTGCCAGTCTAAGCTTACGCACAGATACGCAGTATTTT.

By sample share, this clonotype is medium-sized. A read error may account for a junction end that differs from germline. This chain joins TRBV10-3 and TRBJ1-2; TRBD1 agrees at 11 bases. The germline gives CDR1 ENHRY, CDR2 SYGVKD. The CDR3 sequence is 13 residues long. CDR3 nucleotides: TGTGCCATCAGGGAACCGGGACAGGGGGTTAATGCCTTC. It specifies CAIREPGQGVNAF.